Below are 32 T cell receptor beta chains sequenced from a single sample in a study of shared clonotypes between healthy human individuals. Here immunoSEQ multiplex PCR was the method, and the copy in TCRdb shows in-frame clones only, minus some. The sample carries more than 2 million clones, under 97% recorded once. Source material: naive CD4+ T cells sorted from blood. Documented subset: CD45RA+ positively selected. The receptor source for this set is a man younger than 35 in good health.

This sequence joins TRBV6-6 and TRBJ1-2, with D possibly TRBD1 on 6 matching bases. This CDR3 contains 13 residues. In germline, CDR1 is MNHNY, CDR2 SVGAGI (reference sequence). V was clipped by 7 bases and J by 6 bases, with 15 bases between them. For the CDR3, the DNA is TGTGCCAGCACTATGGACAGCGGCAATGGCTACACCTTC. As protein: CASTMDSGNGYTF.

The V and J genes are TRBV5-1 and TRBJ2-4, with a possible D match to TRBD1 (5 bases). The V end lost 2 bases, the J end lost 6 bases, and 6 bases lay between the germline ends. Germline V CDR1 and CDR2: SGHRS, YFSETQ. The CDR3 totals 12 residues. The CDR3 DNA reads TGCGCCAGCAGCTTTGACAGAAACATTCAGTACTTC. Translated, it gives CASSFDRNIQYF.

The gene calls are TRBV6-5 and TRBJ2-7; possibly TRBD1 or TRBD2 for D (5 bases each). Germline-derived CDR1 and CDR2 are MNHEY and SVGAGI. Trimming cost V 6 bases and J 4 bases, with 13 bases left between them. The CDR3 has 13 residues. CDR3 protein: CASRMGPTYEQYF. The CDR3 DNA sequence: TGTGCCAGCAGGATGGGACCGACGTACGAGCAGTACTTC.

The V and J genes are TRBV7-2 and TRBJ2-5; 7 nucleotides align to TRBD2. The CDR3 extends over 15 amino acids. Germline CDR1 SGHTA, CDR2 FQGNSA. Trimming took 1 base from V and 5 from J; bases not matched to a gene: 7. The CDR3 DNA is TGTGCCAGCAGCTTAGGAGCGGGACGGTGGGAGACCCAGTACTTC. This codes for CASSLGAGRWETQYF.

The chain links TRBV5-1 to TRBJ1-2, with TRBD1 identical over 9 bases. V was clipped by 3 bases and J by 7 bases; unmatched bases: 10. From germline, CDR1 is SGHRS and CDR2 YFSETQ. This CDR3 is built from 15 residues. The CDR3 bases are TGCGCCAGCAGCTCTACCCCACCGGGACAGGGTGGCTACACCTTC. It is translated as CASSSTPPGQGGYTF.

This clone was recorded once. V usage is TRBV28 and J usage is TRBJ2-1, with 7 bases fitting TRBD2. Germline assignment: CDR1 MDHEN and CDR2 SYDVKM. Germline trimming cut 6 bases from V and 4 bases from J; bases unmatched to any gene: 9. The CDR3 runs to 15 residues. CDR3 in DNA: TGTGCCAGCAGCCCCAGCGGGGCGTTTTACAATGAGCAGTTCTTC. Its protein product is CASSPSGAFYNEQFF.

The V and J genes are TRBV28 and TRBJ2-7; 10 bases match TRBD2. The CDR3 contains 15 residues. From germline, CDR1 is MDHEN and CDR2 SYDVKM. Unmatched junction bases numbered 5, after V lost 5 bases and J lost 1 base. CDR3 DNA: TGTGCCAGCAGTCCCCTAGCGGGGGTTTCCTACGAGCAGTACTTC. Translated, it gives CASSPLAGVSYEQYF.

The chain couples TRBV30 to TRBJ1-5; weak D call: TRBD1 (5 bases). The CDR3 is 15 residues long. Trimming took 2 bases from V and 4 from J, leaving 15 bases between them. Germline V gives CDR1 GTSNPN, CDR2 SVGIG (reference sequence). The CDR3 DNA sequence: TGTGCCTGGAGTCGGGACGCCGGAGGTAATCAGCCCCAGCATTTT. Its protein is CAWSRDAGGNQPQHF.

V usage is TRBV10-3 and J usage is TRBJ2-6; D not resolved. Trimming stripped 4 bases from V and 4 bases from J, with 2 bases between. The CDR3 is made up of 12 amino acids. CDR1 is ENHRY and CDR2 is SYGVKD in the germline V gene. The CDR3 DNA reads TGTGCCATCAGTGGGGGGGCCAACGTCCTGACTTTC. Its protein product is CAISGGANVLTF.

J is TRBJ2-1 and V is TRBV19, with D possibly TRBD2 on 5 matching bases. Germline assignment: CDR1 LNHDA and CDR2 SQIVND (reference sequence). The CDR3 extends over 15 amino acids. V lost 5 bases and J 9 bases, leaving 20 bases between the germline ends. The DNA for the CDR3 is TGTGCCAGTAGTGACGGTTTTAGCGCTGTTGCTGAGCAGTTCTTC. It is translated as CASSDGFSAVAEQFF.

The chain employs TRBV12-5 and TRBJ1-1; no clear D. Trimming shortened V by 0 bases and J by 1 base, and 6 bases separated the two germline ends. Germline CDR1 is LGHNT and CDR2 is FRNRAP. CDR3 length equals 14 residues. The CDR3 bases are TGTGCTAGTGGTTTGGTACTTGAGAACACTGAAGCTTTCTTT. It is translated as CASGLVLENTEAFF.

This chain connects TRBV19 to TRBJ2-1; D may be TRBD1 (5 bases). The V and J ends lost 7 bases and 8 bases respectively, with 18 bases between them. This CDR3 is built from 14 residues. The V gene's germline CDR1 is LNHDA and CDR2 SQIVND (reference sequence). Here the CDR3 DNA reads TGTGCCAGTACCCCCCAGGGTCCCGGCTATGAGCAGTTCTTC. This encodes CASTPQGPGYEQFF.

The chain uses TRBV5-6 and TRBJ2-5, with 11 bases that match TRBD2. The CDR3 covers 14 residues. V trimming: 2 bases; J trimming: 4 bases; junction bases outside the gene matches: 1. Germline-derived CDR1 and CDR2 are SGHDT and YYEEEE. CDR3 bases: TGTGCCAGCAGCTTTAGCGGGGGGGGAGAGACCCAGTACTTC. Translation: CASSFSGGGETQYF.

The J gene is TRBJ2-7, the V gene TRBV2; 7 nucleotides align to TRBD1. After removal of 6 bases from V and 3 bases from J, the junction contained 11 bases not matched to a gene. Germline loops: CDR1 SNHLY, CDR2 FYNNEI. The CDR3 is made up of 15 amino acids. CDR3: CASSGGQGDVYEQYF. The DNA for the CDR3 is TGTGCCAGCAGCGGCGGGCAGGGGGATGTCTACGAGCAGTACTTC. Full variable domain (rest looked up from reference TRBV2 and TRBJ2-7): EPEVTQTPSHQVTQMGQEVILRCVPISNHLYFYWYRQILGQKVEFLVSFYNNEISEKSEIFDDQFSVERPDGSNFTLKIRSTKLEDSAMYFCASSGGQGDVYEQYFGPGTRLTVT.

The rearrangement links TRBV5-1 to TRBJ2-5; 10 nucleotides agree with TRBD2. The CDR3 sequence is 14 residues long. Germline CDR1 reads SGHRS; CDR2 reads YFSETQ. Trimming removed 3 bases from V and 4 bases from J; junction bases left unmatched: 3. The CDR3 protein is CASSSRLAGETQYF. The DNA of the CDR3 is TGCGCCAGCAGCTCTCGACTAGCGGGAGAGACCCAGTACTTC.

The chain carries TRBV19 and TRBJ1-6; 7 positions agree with TRBD1. CDR1 and CDR2 from the germline V gene are LNHDA and SQIVND (reference sequence). With 4 bases clipped from V and 7 bases from J, the junction kept 10 bases outside the gene matches. The CDR3 has 16 residues. As DNA, the CDR3 is TGTGCCAGTAGTACATCTTGGGACAGAAAAAATTCACCCCTCCACTTT. Translating it yields CASSTSWDRKNSPLHF.

The chain links TRBV2 to TRBJ2-5; D not resolved. Germline V gene data show CDR1 as SNHLY and CDR2 as FYNNEI. This CDR3 has 12 residues. Trimming shortened V by 4 bases and J by 4 bases, and 7 bases separated the two germline ends. As DNA, the CDR3 is TGTGCCAGCAGTGCGGCAGTAGAGACCCAGTACTTC. Amino acids: CASSAAVETQYF.

The chain carries TRBV6-5 and TRBJ1-1, with D possibly TRBD1 on 5 matching bases. Germline V gene lookup returns CDR1 MNHEY and CDR2 SVGAGI. V lost 7 bases to trimming and J lost 5 bases, with 14 bases between them. The CDR3 has 13 amino acids. The CDR3 nucleotides are TGTGCCAGCACCGCAGGGAGGTGGACTGAAGCTTTCTTT. Protein sequence: CASTAGRWTEAFF.

The chain recombines TRBV18 with TRBJ2-6, with D tentatively TRBD2 (7 bases). V lost 1 base and J 3 bases, leaving 13 bases between the germline ends. The CDR3 is 17 residues long. Germline-derived CDR1 and CDR2 are KGHSH and LQKENI. CDR3 residues: CASSPQPGGFGANVLTF. The CDR3 coding sequence is TGTGCCAGCTCACCACAACCGGGGGGCTTTGGGGCCAACGTCCTGACTTTC.

The chain has TRBV7-2 and TRBJ2-1; perhaps TRBD2 as D (5 bases). The CDR3 has 16 residues. Germline lookup yields CDR1 SGHTA and CDR2 FQGNSA. The V gene lost 7 bases and the J gene lost 1 base, with 17 bases spanning the gap. The CDR3 here is CASMPSGLASYNEQFF. The CDR3 DNA follows: TGTGCCAGCATGCCGAGCGGCCTCGCGTCCTACAATGAGCAGTTCTTC.

The V call is TRBV19, the J call TRBJ2-3, with 8 bases that match TRBD2. Germline CDR1 and CDR2: LNHDA and SQIVND (reference sequence). V gave up 2 bases and J gave up 0 bases; unmatched junction bases: 4. The CDR3 totals 16 residues. Here the CDR3 DNA reads TGTGCCAGTAGTATAACAGCGGGAGTAAGCACAGATACGCAGTATTTT. Its protein product is CASSITAGVSTDTQYF.

V and J are TRBV5-1 and TRBJ2-7, with D possibly called TRBD1 or TRBD2 (5 bases each). In germline, CDR1 is SGHRS, CDR2 YFSETQ. The V gene lost 4 bases and the J gene lost 3 bases, with 14 bases spanning the gap. The length of the CDR3 is 14 residues. Here the CDR3 DNA reads TGCGCCAGCAGCCCACCCGGGACCTTCTACGAGCAGTACTTC. Amino acids: CASSPPGTFYEQYF.

The chain joins TRBV30 to TRBJ1-1, with D unresolved. The germline V gene encodes CDR1 GTSNPN and CDR2 SVGIG (reference sequence). V was shortened by 2 bases and J by 10 bases, with 14 bases between the two germline ends. The CDR3 has 12 amino acids. The CDR3 loop is CAWSPGPGGAFF. The CDR3 DNA reads TGTGCCTGGAGTCCCGGACCGGGTGGAGCTTTCTTT.

This chain connects TRBV7-2 to TRBJ2-6; D is unresolved. The ends were cut back, 3 bases at V and 4 bases at J, with 10 bases in the middle. The germline V gene encodes CDR1 SGHTA and CDR2 FQGNSA. This CDR3 is 15 amino acids long. Here the CDR3 reads CASSLDGRGANVLTF. Here the CDR3 DNA reads TGTGCCAGCAGCTTGGACGGCCGGGGGGCCAACGTCCTGACTTTC.

The genes are TRBV18 and TRBJ1-1; D is undetermined. This CDR3 has 15 amino acids. Germline-derived CDR1 and CDR2 are KGHSH and LQKENI. V lost 2 bases and J lost 5, with 15 bases in between. In DNA, the CDR3 is TGTGCCAGCTCACCATTTTTAGACCCGACAACTGAAGCTTTCTTT. This codes for CASSPFLDPTTEAFF.

The gene calls are TRBV6-1 and TRBJ2-1; D not resolved. Trimming took 3 bases from V and 0 from J, leaving 15 bases between them. Germline V gene lookup returns CDR1 MNHNS and CDR2 SASEGT. This CDR3 contains 17 residues. Written as DNA, the CDR3 is TGTGCCAGCAGTGACGAATTTGGCTTCAGCTCCTACAATGAGCAGTTCTTC. Translated: CASSDEFGFSSYNEQFF.

V usage is TRBV28 and J usage is TRBJ2-6; D is ambiguous. The CDR3 sequence is 16 residues long. V was clipped by 4 bases and J by 0 bases, with 10 bases between them. The germline CDR1 and CDR2 sequences are MDHEN and SYDVKM. Written as DNA, the CDR3 is TGTGCCAGCAGTTCCCCGCTCCACTCTGGGGCCAACGTCCTGACTTTC. It specifies CASSSPLHSGANVLTF.

This sequence joins TRBV6-1 and TRBJ1-5, with D possibly matching TRBD1 (5 bases). The CDR3 sequence is 14 residues long. CDR1 MNHNS and CDR2 SASEGT come from the germline V gene. The germline V and J ends were trimmed by 8 bases and 6 bases, with 17 bases remaining between them. CDR3 coding DNA: TGTGCCAGCGGCTTCCTGGGGGGGAGTCAGCCCCAGCATTTT. Translation: CASGFLGGSQPQHF.

The rearrangement uses TRBV18 and TRBJ2-1; no firm D call. The CDR3 sequence is 13 residues long. Trimming shortened V by 4 bases and J by 4 bases, and 8 bases separated the two germline ends. In germline, CDR1 is KGHSH, CDR2 LQKENI. Here the CDR3 DNA reads TGTGCCAGCTCACAACCGGGTTACAATGAGCAGTTCTTC. Translation: CASSQPGYNEQFF.

This chain joins TRBV9 and TRBJ2-3; 7 bases match TRBD2. The trim removed 3 bases at V and 2 bases at J, leaving 9 bases unmatched. The CDR3 is made up of 16 amino acids. From germline, CDR1 is SGDLS and CDR2 YYNGEE. The CDR3 DNA follows: TGTGCCAGCAGCGGTAGGGCTAGCGGTGCCACAGATACGCAGTATTTT. Its translation: CASSGRASGATDTQYF.

The chain combines TRBV7-9 with TRBJ1-2, with D maybe TRBD1 (6 bases). V lost 8 bases and J lost 4, with 20 bases in between. The CDR3 runs 15 residues. In germline, CDR1 is SEHNR, CDR2 FQNEAQ (reference sequence). This CDR3 reads CASSPASGVGYGYTF. CDR3 DNA sequence: TGTGCCAGCTCCCCTGCCTCAGGGGTTGGCTATGGCTACACCTTC.

The chain couples TRBV2 to TRBJ2-7; 10 bases line up with TRBD2. The CDR3 loop spans 15 amino acids. CDR1 and CDR2 from the germline V gene are SNHLY and FYNNEI. The V and J ends lost 5 bases and 3 bases, in that order; junction bases with no gene match: 7. The CDR3 loop reads CASSKSASGSYEQYF. The CDR3 DNA reads as TGTGCCAGCAGTAAAAGTGCTAGCGGGAGCTACGAGCAGTACTTC.